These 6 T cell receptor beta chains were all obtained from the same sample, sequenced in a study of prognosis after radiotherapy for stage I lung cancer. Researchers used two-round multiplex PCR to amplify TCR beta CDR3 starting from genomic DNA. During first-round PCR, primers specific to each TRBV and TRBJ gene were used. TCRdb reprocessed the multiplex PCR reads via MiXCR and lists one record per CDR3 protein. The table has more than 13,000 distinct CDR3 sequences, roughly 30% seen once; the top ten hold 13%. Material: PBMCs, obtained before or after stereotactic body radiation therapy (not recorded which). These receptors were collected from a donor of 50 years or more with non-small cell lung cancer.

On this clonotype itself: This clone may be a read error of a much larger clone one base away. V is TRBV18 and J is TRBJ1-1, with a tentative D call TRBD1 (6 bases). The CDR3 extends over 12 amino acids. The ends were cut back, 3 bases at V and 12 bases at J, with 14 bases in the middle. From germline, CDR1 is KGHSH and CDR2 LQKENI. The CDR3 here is CASSPPRGATFF. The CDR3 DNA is TGTGCCAGCTCACCGCCCCGGGGGGCAACTTTCTTT.

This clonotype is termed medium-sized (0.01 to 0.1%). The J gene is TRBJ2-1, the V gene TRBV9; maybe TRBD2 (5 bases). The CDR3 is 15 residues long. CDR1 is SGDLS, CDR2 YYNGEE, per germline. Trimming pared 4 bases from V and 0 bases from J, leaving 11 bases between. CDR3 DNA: TGTGCCAGCAGCAGCCGGGATTACTCCTACAATGAGCAGTTCTTC. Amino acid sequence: CASSSRDYSYNEQFF.

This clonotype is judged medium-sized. CDR3 residues: CASSQTRHPANTIYF. CDR3 nucleotide sequence: TGTGCCAGCAGCCAGACGCGACATCCAGCAAACACCATATATTTT. This chain links TRBV6-1 with TRBJ1-3, with no clear D. Germline V lookup: CDR1 MNHNS, CDR2 SASEGT. V dropped 6 bases and J dropped 6 bases, with 18 bases sitting between them. This CDR3 comprises 15 residues.

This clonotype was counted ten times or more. The CDR3 is CASSIHSGTFNTEAFF. DNA of the CDR3: TGTGCCAGCAGTATTCACTCCGGGACTTTCAACACTGAAGCTTTCTTT. The chain couples TRBV6-1 to TRBJ1-1, with a tentative D call TRBD1 (5 bases). Germline loops: CDR1 MNHNS, CDR2 SASEGT. The CDR3 runs 16 residues. V lost 5 bases to trimming and J lost 2 bases, with 18 bases between them.

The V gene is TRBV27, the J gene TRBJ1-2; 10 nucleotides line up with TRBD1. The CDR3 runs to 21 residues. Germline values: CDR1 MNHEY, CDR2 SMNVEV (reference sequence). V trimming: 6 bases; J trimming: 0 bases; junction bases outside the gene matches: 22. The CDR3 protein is CASSFYICSARGQGANYGYTF. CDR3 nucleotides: TGTGCCAGCAGCTTCTACATATGCAGTGCTAGAGGACAGGGGGCTAACTATGGCTACACCTTC.

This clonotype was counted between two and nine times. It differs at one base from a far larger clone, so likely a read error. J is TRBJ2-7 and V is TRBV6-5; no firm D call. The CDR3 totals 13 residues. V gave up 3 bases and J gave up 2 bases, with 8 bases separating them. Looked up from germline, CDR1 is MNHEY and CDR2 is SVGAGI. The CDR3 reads CASSYRMAYEQYF. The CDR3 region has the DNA TGTGCCAGCAGTTATAGGATGGCCTACGAGCAGTACTTC.